This T cell receptor (beta chain) was retrieved from a study of CD8+ T cells in alopecia areata. The wider study: The study gave treated patients oral tofacitinib at 5 to 10 mg twice daily.

Whole-study findings and limits: For lesional scalp, especially alopecia totalis/universalis, clonality was higher than in normal scalp. Scalp samples also yield sequences of resident alphabeta T cells from normal skin.

This clone appeared many times. Its matching antigen is unknown. The ends lost 2 bases at V and 3 bases at J; junction bases unmatched: 1. There are 13 residues in the CDR3. The germline gives CDR1 MDHEN, CDR2 SYDVKM. cDNA reverse transcribed from extracted RNA served as the sequencing template. Only in-frame clones appear in the TCRdb table, and some are missing; sequencing was by immunoSEQ multiplex PCR. This table has tens of thousands of clones, 55% to 65% appearing once. Collection of lesional scalp punch biopsies and peripheral blood was performed in alopecia areata patients. This receptor was taken from a human donor with alopecia areata. The sample here was CD8+ T cells sorted from blood, taken at week 0. The rearrangement joins TRBV28 to TRBJ2-7, with 7 positions matching TRBD2. CDR3 loop: CASSLGLDYEQYF. DNA for the CDR3: TGTGCCAGCAGTTTAGGACTAGACTACGAGCAGTACTTC. The entire variable domain, with the rest obtained from reference TRBV28 and TRBJ2-7, is as follows: DVKVTQSSRYLVKRTGEKVFLECVQDMDHENMFWYRQDPGLGLRLIYFSYDVKMKEKGDIPEGYSVSREKKERFSLILESASTNQTSMYLCASSLGLDYEQYFGPGTRLTVT.